This section outlines one T cell receptor beta chain sequence together with its context. The target of this receptor is not known. No qualities accompany the bases; no much larger clone lies one base away. These data originate in a study of human T cells and chemical hapten exposure listed by TCRdb under 2021. About the investigation overall: For sensitization, 2% DPC in acetone was applied to a 2 cm by 2 cm area of upper inner arm skin. Patient blood was sampled pre-sensitization (week 0) and at 2, 6 and about 24 weeks after DPC sensitization. Patch tests used Finn chambers with 0.01% DPC on the upper back, scored after 6 days by International Contact Dermatitis Research Group standards. Blood for TCR sequencing was provided by twenty-nine alopecia patients at one to four time points (pre-sensitization, 2, 6 and 24 weeks). For every blood RNA sample, sequencing covered both the TCR alpha and TCR beta chains. Most of the patients in the cohort were female, and the cohort covered alopecia areata with under or over 50% scalp involvement, alopecia totalis and alopecia universalis. Throughout the approximately 24-week study period, patients were also given weekly therapeutic DPC doses on the scalp. In alopecia patients, the study followed how the peripheral blood TCR repertoire changed in vivo over primary and secondary sensitization to diphenylcyclopropenone (DPC), a hapten. The libraries were sequenced as a pool, and the TCR yield per sample differed mostly because of small variations in library volumes within the pool. The full study reports these points: All patients had alopecia, a presumed autoimmune disease, so their immune response might differ from that of healthy individuals. No change with DPC sensitization was found in the number of TCRs above 1 in 1000 frequency, and no evidence of global repertoire structure alterations was found. Repeated subsampling changed both the strength of the expansion versus patch-test correlation and the threshold at which that correlation became significant. Patch test score correlated positively with the number of PT1 expanded TCRs, reaching significance at thresholds 8, 16 and 32 but not at 4. Significantly more large CDR3 similarity clusters were formed by expanded TCRs than by pre-sensitization or healthy control sets, consistent with antigen-driven responses.

Measured from the cysteine to the phenylalanine, the CDR3 is 9 residues long. Only CDR3 DNA remains: 27 bases, in frame from the first base. V and J are truncated by 0 bases and 14 bases respectively, leaving an intervening sequence of 4 bases. Per the germline V gene, SGHNT is the CDR1 and YENEEA is the CDR2. Library preparation was by RACE. These reads were obtained on a NextSeq 500. During library preparation, unique molecular identifiers were attached to individual cDNA molecules so that TCRs could be counted quantitatively and reproducibly. The paper's data handling went like this. The median number of TCRs per sample was roughly 98,000, ranging from 23,224 to 690,600. The Decombinator software suite was used to annotate V, J and CDR3 in the TCR reads. To make PS versus PT1 abundance plots, every sample was subsampled to the same number of TCRs (28,000). TCRs were defined as expanded if absent before sensitization and observed at least eight times at the 2-week time point. TCRdb reprocessing: public reads trimmed at Q25 with fastp, clones called with MiXCR, in-frame beta chains kept. Each CDR3 protein gets just one entry, which takes the most common genes and DNA from the rows behind it. These V and J calls rely on TCRdb rather than the paper's analysis. The table for this sample lists approximately 52,000 distinct CDR3 sequences; approximately 11% of them were counted only once. The biggest ten clones account for about 1.7% of the sample.

The time point label of this sample denotes: patch test 1, 2 weeks after DPC sensitization. What this sample's treatment or condition label stands for: therapeutic diphenylcyclopropenone sensitization with weekly scalp DPC. Total RNA was extracted from unfractionated whole blood collected in Tempus Blood RNA tubes. Blood at each patch-test visit was drawn before the patch test was applied. Eligible patients were aged 18 to 70, diagnosed with alopecia, deemed suitable for DPC therapy, and excluded if pregnant. This sequence uses TRBV11-3 and TRBJ1-2, with no confident D gene call. This specimen was whole blood, taken in connection with sensitization to the hapten diphenylcyclopropenone (DPC). This receptor was obtained from a woman aged 40 to 49 with alopecia areata. Some clones in this sample may be carry-over from other donors' samples. The CDR3 in this case is CASSLDRTF. The DNA is TGTGCCAGCAGCTTAGACCGTACCTTC.